This T cell receptor (beta chain) was obtained from a study of blood T cells in healthy people across ages (dated by TCRdb to the mid-2010s). For the wider study: In model experiments, roughly one uniquely barcoded TCR beta cDNA molecule per two T cells was captured by template switching. Age-related changes in TCR beta repertoire diversity were measured in the study by deep sequencing normalized with unique cDNA molecular identifiers. For two donors (one aged 18 to 30 and one aged 80 or older), the study analyzed two additional independent replicas of 1 million unique cDNA reads from the same blood draw. Donors of different ages were randomly distributed across sequencing lanes to avoid experimental bias. The donors were split into four age groups: young (average around 17 years), middle-aged (39), aged (roughly 68) and long-lived (over 80). Findings and caveats that apply to the study as a whole: Total diversity estimates from one million sequenced T cells were considered lower bounds and underestimates. Because donor CMV infection status was unknown, age-related changes in expanded clonotypes were potentially confounded. Observed TCR beta diversity correlated strongly with the percentage of naive T cells measured by flow cytometry. Observed TCR beta diversity per million T cells fell roughly linearly with age, and a significant reduction was already apparent by age around 40. Because profiling used bulk unsorted PBMCs, naive and antigen-experienced compartments could not be compared conclusively. The long-lived group showed more naive CD4+ T cells, fewer expanded clones and increased TCR diversity than the aged group, suggesting age selection.

Systemically healthy Caucasian individuals from Russia, around 38 in total and aged about 6 to 95 years, were included as donors. Each donor gave about 10 milliliters of peripheral blood, drawn into EDTA-treated Vacutainer tubes. Ficoll-Paque density-gradient centrifugation was used to isolate PBMCs, with at least 6.5 million per sample. Trizol reagent was used to extract total RNA from PBMCs, with at least 5.5 micrograms per sample. For every donor, flow cytometry on a PBMC aliquot measured the percentage of naive CD45RAhigh/CD27high T cells. CDR1 is given as MDHEN and CDR2 as SYDVKM, both from the germline V gene. V was cut back by 7 bases and J by 1 base, leaving a gap of 12 bases between them. From the cysteine up to the phenylalanine, the CDR3 has a length of 14 residues. Only the CDR3 DNA stays, 42 bases, in frame from base 1. The method behind the library was 5' RACE. Reads for this sample came from an Illumina HiSeq 2500. A second PCR of roughly 6 to 11 cycles was run with a J-beta primer mix and a sample-barcoded 5' primer. A unique molecular identifier was introduced onto each TCR beta cDNA molecule by a template-switch 5' adaptor carrying 12 random nucleotides. Each sample yielded at least 2.5 million CDR3-containing paired-end reads. First-strand cDNA synthesis was performed from all RNA using the Mint cDNA synthesis kit, with priming by a TRBC-specific oligonucleotide. After uracil-DNA glycosylase treatment, a first 18-cycle PCR used universal primers M1SS and BC2_uni_R on all cDNA. The study's own analysis went as follows. Each sample was normalized by randomly selecting 1 million high-quality reads, each carrying a distinct molecular identifier. Reads sharing molecular identifiers were discarded rather than binned into consensus sequences. MiTCR, with a Q25 quality threshold and the strictest error-elimination algorithm, was used for CDR3 identification, clonotype clustering and error correction. A nonparametric unseen species model with Euler transformation was used to estimate lower-bound total TCR beta diversity. TCRdb trimmed the raw reads at Q25, called clones with MiXCR and kept productive beta chains. Under each unique CDR3 protein, matching rows form one entry showing the most common genes and DNA. It is TCRdb's table, rather than the study itself, that gives the V and J calls and clone size. The sample profile shows 790,000 or so distinct CDR3 sequences; about 46% of them were found once. Together, the top ten hold 15% to 20% of the sample.

This clonotype appeared a few times. The clone's antigen remains unknown. One base away there is no much larger clone; base qualities are not given. This clonotype was obtained from a man aged 80 or over in good health. The source material was blood. The chain is encoded by TRBV28 joined to TRBJ2-3; possibly the D gene is TRBD2, per 5 matching bases. The CDR3 sequence is CASKIAYGTDTQYF. The sequenced DNA is TGTGCCAGCAAAATAGCGTATGGCACAGATACGCAGTATTTT.